The 3 T cell receptor beta chains reported below all come from one sample, sequenced in a study of blood T cell repertoires in COVID-19. Sequenced by immunoSEQ multiplex PCR; TCRdb stores in-frame clones only, minus some. This table has more than 200,000 clones, about 88% appearing once. Material for sequencing was PBMCs or T cells enriched from blood (not recorded which). The receptor source for this set is a woman aged 45-60 years who had recovered from COVID-19.

V gene TRBV6-5 combines with J gene TRBJ2-1, with TRBD2 matching 7 bases. Germline CDR1 is MNHEY and CDR2 is SVGAGI. The V and J ends lost 4 bases and 5 bases, in that order; junction bases with no gene match: 11. The CDR3 loop spans 16 amino acids. In DNA, the CDR3 is TGTGCCAGCAGTTTCCGCCCAGCGGCGGGAGACAATGAGCAGTTCTTC. Its protein product is CASSFRPAAGDNEQFF.

V and J are TRBV10-1 and TRBJ1-5; D is uncertain. This CDR3 region has 17 residues. CDR1 WNHNN and CDR2 SYGVQD come from the germline V gene (reference sequence). V lost 6 bases, J lost 0 bases, and 18 bases lay in between. The CDR3, as DNA: TGCGCCAGCAGGGAGACTCCCCGGGAGGCTAGCAATCAGCCCCAGCATTTT. It encodes CASRETPREASNQPQHF.

The gene calls are TRBV5-1 and TRBJ2-2; D remains unclear. The CDR3 is made up of 13 amino acids. Trimming took off 2 bases at V and 6 bases at J, with 8 bases between the two ends. The germline V gene encodes CDR1 SGHRS and CDR2 YFSETQ. In nucleotides, the CDR3 is TGCGCCAGCAGCTTCCAGATCCCCGGGGAGCTGTTTTTT. Translation: CASSFQIPGELFF.